The clone carrying this T cell receptor (beta chain) was seen at least ten times. This sample was included in a study of CXCR3 chemokines and chemotherapy response in bladder cancer. TCRdb re-analysed the PCR reads in MiXCR, keeping a single row per CDR3 protein. The table has 8,600 or so distinct CDR3 sequences, approximately 22% seen once. Germline assignment: CDR1 SGHAT and CDR2 FQNNGV. The CDR3 runs to 12 residues. The V and J ends lost 5 bases and 7 bases, in that order; junction bases with no gene match: 4. This chain connects TRBV11-2 to TRBJ1-2, with 7 bases identical to TRBD1. The specimen was taken from a patient whose treatment included neoadjuvant chemotherapy. This sequence originates from a human donor with bladder cancer that did not respond to neoadjuvant chemotherapy. CDR3: CASSPTGSGYTF. For the CDR3, the DNA is TGTGCCAGCAGCCCGACAGGGAGTGGCTACACCTTC.